A single sample gave rise to the 7 T cell receptor beta chains below, sequenced in a study of cytomegalovirus exposure and HLA in healthy donors. Only in-frame clones appear in the TCRdb table, and some are missing; sequencing was by immunoSEQ multiplex PCR. The table has about 110,000 clones, 90% to 96% seen once. Sequenced input: PBMCs. Receptors were obtained from a woman younger than 30 in good health and CMV-seronegative.

The chain employs TRBV19 and TRBJ1-2; the match to TRBD1 covers 7 bases. The V gene end was trimmed by 4 bases and the J gene end by 8 bases; junction bases not matched to a gene: 10. This CDR3 comprises 14 residues. CDR1 and CDR2 from the germline V gene are LNHDA and SQIVND (reference sequence). For the CDR3, the DNA is TGTGCCAGTAGTACTGGACAGGATGGTGACGGCTACACCTTC. It is translated as CASSTGQDGDGYTF.

The chain links TRBV6-5 to TRBJ1-4, with D tentatively TRBD1 (5 bases). The V end was cut by 7 bases, the J end by 4 bases, with 10 bases between. Germline V gives CDR1 MNHEY, CDR2 SVGAGI. This CDR3 has 13 amino acids. The CDR3 reads CASTGGGNEKLFF. The CDR3 nucleotides are TGTGCCAGCACCGGGGGTGGTAATGAAAAACTGTTTTTT.

V is TRBV10-3 and J is TRBJ2-5; maybe TRBD1 (5 bases). CDR1 is ENHRY, CDR2 SYGVKD, per germline. Deletions cut 0 bases from V and 2 bases from J, with 10 bases between. The CDR3 is made up of 15 amino acids. CDR3: CAISESRQTQETQYF. The CDR3 DNA reads as TGTGCCATCAGTGAGTCAAGACAGACGCAAGAGACCCAGTACTTC.

The chain has TRBV2 and TRBJ1-2; TRBD1 agrees at 7 bases. V was clipped by 4 bases and J by 4 bases; unmatched bases: 9. The CDR3 length is 15 residues. In germline, CDR1 is SNHLY, CDR2 FYNNEI. Here the CDR3 reads CASSVGGDRVYGYTF. CDR3 bases: TGTGCCAGCAGTGTAGGGGGCGACAGGGTCTATGGCTACACCTTC.

V is TRBV6-5 and J is TRBJ1-5; D gene uncertain. Trimming removed 2 bases from V and 2 bases from J, with 7 bases in between. Germline V gene sequence: CDR1 MNHEY, CDR2 SVGAGI. The CDR3 has 14 residues. The CDR3 here is CASSYREGNQPQHF. DNA of the CDR3: TGTGCCAGCAGTTACCGAGAGGGCAATCAGCCCCAGCATTTT.

This rearrangement joins TRBV28 to TRBJ1-5, with TRBD1 as a possible D gene (5 bases). The V gene's germline CDR1 is MDHEN and CDR2 SYDVKM. V lost 6 bases and J lost 5, with 14 bases in between. There are 14 residues in the CDR3. CDR3 residues: CASSLGQGDQPQHF. The CDR3 coding sequence is TGTGCCAGCAGCCTTGGGCAGGGCGATCAGCCCCAGCATTTT.

J is TRBJ2-5 and V is TRBV27; 14 bases agree with TRBD2. The CDR3 runs 15 residues. Unmatched junction bases numbered 4, after V lost 6 bases and J lost 4 bases. Germline V gene sequence: CDR1 MNHEY, CDR2 SMNVEV (reference sequence). Written as DNA, the CDR3 is TGTGCCAGCAGGGGGGGACTAGCGGGGGTAGAGACCCAGTACTTC. Encoded protein: CASRGGLAGVETQYF.